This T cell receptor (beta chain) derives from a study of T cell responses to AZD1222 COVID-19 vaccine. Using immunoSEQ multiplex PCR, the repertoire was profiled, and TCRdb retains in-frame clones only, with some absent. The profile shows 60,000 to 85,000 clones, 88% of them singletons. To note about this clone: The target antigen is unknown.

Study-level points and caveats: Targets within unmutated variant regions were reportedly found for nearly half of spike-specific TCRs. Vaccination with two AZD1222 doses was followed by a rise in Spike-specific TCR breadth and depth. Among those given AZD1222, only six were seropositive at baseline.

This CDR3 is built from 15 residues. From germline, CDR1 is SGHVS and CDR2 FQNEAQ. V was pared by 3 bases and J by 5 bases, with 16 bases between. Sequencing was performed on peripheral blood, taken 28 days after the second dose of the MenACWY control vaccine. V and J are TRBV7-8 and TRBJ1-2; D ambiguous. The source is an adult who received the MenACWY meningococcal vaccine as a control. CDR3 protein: CASSLTPEASYGYTF. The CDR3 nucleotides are TGTGCCAGCAGCTTGACCCCAGAGGCTTCATATGGCTACACCTTC.